The 31 T cell receptor beta chains listed next were all sequenced from one sample in a study of cytomegalovirus exposure and HLA in healthy donors. The PCR made use of 60 Vbeta and 13 Jbeta primers. Libraries were prepared by immunoSEQ multiplex PCR; TCRdb keeps only in-frame clonotypes and omits some of them. The sample shows about 130,000 clones, around 82% of them seen only once. Sequenced material: PBMCs. The receptors derive from a boy aged 5-17 years in good health and CMV-seronegative.

This clone has only one observation. The rearrangement uses TRBV7-2 and TRBJ2-3; the D is unclear. Germline V lookup: CDR1 SGHTA, CDR2 FQGNSA. V lost 4 bases and J lost 6, with 5 bases in between. CDR3 length equals 11 residues. CDR3 residues: CASSYGDTQYF. The CDR3 bases are TGTGCCAGCAGCTACGGGGATACGCAGTATTTT.

In the case of this clone: An end of the junction differs from the germline gene, which may be a read error. The V gene is TRBV29-1, the J gene TRBJ2-1; D remains unclear. The CDR3 totals 14 residues. CDR1 SQVTM and CDR2 ANQGSEA come from the germline V gene. The CDR3 region is CSVEGKDIYSEQFF. CDR3 nucleotides: TGCAGCGTTGAAGGTAAAGACATATACAGTGAGCAGTTCTTC.

V is TRBV2 and J is TRBJ1-2; unclear D gene. Trimming removed 8 bases at V and 5 bases at J, with 6 bases between. In germline, CDR1 is SNHLY, CDR2 FYNNEI. This CDR3 has 10 amino acids. The CDR3 sequence: CASGEYGYTF. CDR3 DNA sequence: TGTGCCAGCGGAGAATATGGCTACACCTTC.

The gene calls are TRBV7-8 and TRBJ1-4, with a tentative D call TRBD1 (5 bases). The V gene's germline CDR1 is SGHVS and CDR2 FQNEAQ. The CDR3 is 14 amino acids. Deletions cut 2 bases from V and 7 bases from J, with 11 bases between. The CDR3 DNA reads TGTGCCAGCAGCTTACGGCAGGGAGGTGAAAAACTGTTTTTT. Translation: CASSLRQGGEKLFF.

With respect to this clone: The junction and the germline gene differ at one end; a read error may be behind it. The chain has TRBV30 and TRBJ2-2; 14 bases are a match to TRBD2. The CDR3 spans 18 residues. Per germline, CDR1 GTSNPN and CDR2 SVGIG (reference sequence). The chain's CDR3 is CAWRALPGLAGETEELFF. As DNA, the CDR3 is TGTGCCTGGAGGGCCTTACCGGGACTAGCGGGAGAAACCGAGGAGCTGTTTTTT.

The gene calls are TRBV12-5 and TRBJ1-5; TRBD1 aligns across 9 bases. Germline values: CDR1 LGHNT, CDR2 FRNRAP. This CDR3 spans 15 amino acids. Trimming cost V 4 bases and J 4 bases; bases outside gene matches: 5. The CDR3 nucleotides are TGTGCTAGTGGTTCTTCGGACAGGGGAAATCAGCCCCAGCATTTT. As protein: CASGSSDRGNQPQHF. The whole variable domain, remainder taken from reference TRBV12-5 and TRBJ1-5, is DARVTQTPRHKVTEMGQEVTMRCQPILGHNTVFWYRQTMMQGLELLAYFRNRAPLDDSGMPKDRFSAEMPDATLATLKIQPSEPRDSAVYFCASGSSDRGNQPQHFGDGTRLSIL.

The V call is TRBV5-1, the J call TRBJ2-3; 11 nucleotides line up with TRBD2. This CDR3 is 17 amino acids long. V lost 3 bases to trimming and J lost 2 bases; unmatched junction nucleotides: 8. Germline values: CDR1 SGHRS, CDR2 YFSETQ. The DNA of the CDR3 is TGCGCCAGCAGCTCAGCACTAGCGGGGGTGATCACAGATACGCAGTATTTT. This encodes CASSSALAGVITDTQYF.

The chain is built from TRBV13 and TRBJ2-3, with D maybe TRBD1 (5 bases). V shed 2 bases and J shed 1 base, with 7 bases lying between them. The CDR3 is 14 residues long. Germline V gene data show CDR1 as PRHDT and CDR2 as FYEKMQ (reference sequence). CDR3 sequence: CASSLFRGTDTQYF. CDR3 DNA: TGTGCCAGCAGCTTATTCAGGGGCACAGATACGCAGTATTTT. Full variable domain (rest looked up from reference TRBV13 and TRBJ2-3): AAGVIQSPRHLIKEKRETATLKCYPIPRHDTVYWYQQGPGQDPQFLISFYEKMQSDKGSIPDRFSAQQFSDYHSELNMSSLELGDSALYFCASSLFRGTDTQYFGPGTRLTVL.

This chain joins TRBV5-4 and TRBJ1-2; a possible D gene is TRBD1 (5 bases). Germline V gene data show CDR1 as SGHNT and CDR2 as YYREEE (reference sequence). Deletions cut 3 bases from V and 2 bases from J, with 11 bases between. The CDR3 covers 14 residues. CDR3 coding DNA: TGTGCCAGCAGCTATACGACAGACAACTATGGCTACACCTTC. It specifies CASSYTTDNYGYTF.

The chain combines TRBV5-4 with TRBJ1-2; no reliable D call. CDR3 length: 14 amino acids. Trimming cost V 1 base and J 0 bases, with 7 bases left between them. The V gene's germline CDR1 is SGHNT and CDR2 YYREEE (reference sequence). CDR3 sequence reads: CASSLPGSNYGYTF. The DNA for the CDR3 is TGTGCCAGCAGCTTGCCCGGGTCTAACTATGGCTACACCTTC. The full variable domain, completed using reference TRBV5-4 and TRBJ1-2, is ETGVTQSPTHLIKTRGQQVTLRCSSQSGHNTVSWYQQALGQGPQFIFQYYREEENGRGNFPPRFSGLQFPNYSSELNVNALELDDSALYLCASSLPGSNYGYTFGSGTRLTVV.

The rearrangement uses TRBV30 and TRBJ1-1; 7 bases map to TRBD1. J gave up 2 bases and V 8 bases, and 11 bases lay outside the gene matches. The V gene's germline CDR1 is GTSNPN and CDR2 SVGIG (reference sequence). This CDR3 is built from 14 residues. The CDR3 spells CARTTGQSNTEAFF. The CDR3 DNA is TGTGCCCGGACTACGGGACAGTCCAACACTGAAGCTTTCTTT.

The chain joins TRBV9 to TRBJ1-2; TRBD1 matches at 7 bases. Germline V lookup: CDR1 SGDLS, CDR2 YYNGEE. The V and J ends lost 3 bases and 1 base, in that order; junction bases with no gene match: 9. CDR3 length equals 16 residues. CDR3 loop: CASSARRQGHNYGYTF. CDR3 nucleotides: TGTGCCAGCAGCGCCAGACGACAGGGACATAACTATGGCTACACCTTC.

The chain carries TRBV7-9 and TRBJ1-3; no reliable D call. Trimming removed 1 base from V and 8 bases from J, with 9 bases in between. CDR3 length: 13 amino acids. Germline loops: CDR1 SEHNR, CDR2 FQNEAQ (reference sequence). CDR3 sequence (DNA): TGTGCCAGCAGCTTAGAGCGTTTCCACACCATATATTTT. Amino acid sequence: CASSLERFHTIYF. Together with reference TRBV7-9 and TRBJ1-3, the CDR3 gives the full variable domain: DTGVSQNPRHKITKRGQNVTFRCDPISEHNRLYWYRQTLGQGPEFLTYFQNEAQLEKSRLLSDRFSAERPKGSFSTLEIQRTEQGDSAMYLCASSLERFHTIYFGEGSWLTVV.

The chain recombines TRBV5-5 with TRBJ2-7; 14 bases are a match to TRBD2. J was trimmed by 6 bases and V by 4 bases; bases with no gene match: 6. The CDR3 consists of 15 residues. Germline V lookup: CDR1 SGHKS, CDR2 YYEKEE (reference sequence). The CDR3 DNA reads as TGTGCCAGCAGCCCCGCCGGACTAGCGGGGGGCGAGCAGTACTTC. As protein: CASSPAGLAGGEQYF.

The chain employs TRBV19 and TRBJ2-5; 9 nucleotides align to TRBD1. Germline V gene data show CDR1 as LNHDA and CDR2 as SQIVND (reference sequence). The junction had 4 bases not matched to a gene; V was cut back by 6 bases and J by 5 bases. The CDR3 is 13 residues long. The CDR3 loop is CASRQDRGETQYF. CDR3 bases: TGTGCCAGTAGACAGGACAGGGGTGAGACCCAGTACTTC.

This clone was seen a handful of times. The chain has TRBV19 and TRBJ1-4; maybe TRBD1 (6 bases). CDR1 and CDR2 from the germline V gene are LNHDA and SQIVND (reference sequence). Trimming stripped 10 bases from V and 7 bases from J, with 19 bases between. This CDR3 has 14 residues. For the CDR3, the DNA is TGTGCCACCTCCTTCGAGCGGGACACTGAAAAACTGTTTTTT. Its translation: CATSFERDTEKLFF.

To note about this clone: At one end the junction does not follow the germline gene, possibly because of a read error. The chain is built from TRBV14 and TRBJ2-1; 12 nucleotides align to TRBD2. The CDR3 has 14 residues. The germline V gene has CDR1 SGHDN and CDR2 FVKESK. CDR3 loop: CASSQDASGRAMIF. In DNA form, the CDR3 reads TGTGCCAGCAGCCAAGATGCTAGCGGGAGGGCCATGATCTTC.

The V gene is TRBV5-4, the J gene TRBJ1-1, with TRBD1 matching 8 bases. From germline, CDR1 is SGHNT and CDR2 YYREEE (reference sequence). V shed 4 bases and J 0 bases; nucleotides not matched to a gene: 11. This CDR3 comprises 17 residues. The CDR3, as DNA: TGTGCCAGCAGCCCAACGGGCAGGGGGCTGGTGAACACTGAAGCTTTCTTT. Its protein product is CASSPTGRGLVNTEAFF.

The CDR3 DNA is TGCAGCGTTGACAAGGCGGGCCTTGGTCGAGGTGGCTACACCTTC. It translates to CSVDKAGLGRGGYTF. The J gene is TRBJ1-2, the V gene TRBV29-1; D remains unclear. The CDR3 length is 15 residues. Germline values: CDR1 SQVTM, CDR2 ANQGSEA. Trimming cost V 3 bases and J 7 bases, with 21 bases left between them.

This rearrangement joins TRBV19 to TRBJ2-7, with TRBD1 matching over 7 bases. The J segment lost 1 base and the V segment lost 4 bases, leaving 1 base of the junction unmatched. The CDR3 covers 13 residues. Germline CDR1 is LNHDA and CDR2 is SQIVND (reference sequence). CDR3 amino acids: CASSNRGSYEQYF. The DNA of the CDR3 is TGTGCCAGTAGTAACAGGGGATCCTACGAGCAGTACTTC.

The chain couples TRBV7-3 to TRBJ2-1, with D perhaps matching TRBD2 (5 bases). The V end was cut by 5 bases, the J end by 6 bases, with 23 bases between. Germline-derived CDR1 and CDR2 are SGHTA and FQGTGA. The CDR3 totals 17 residues. The CDR3 coding sequence is TGTGCCAGCAGCCCCACCGAGTCCCTAGCAGGCAGCAATGAGCAGTTCTTC. This sequence encodes CASSPTESLAGSNEQFF.

The chain has TRBV15 and TRBJ2-1; TRBD2 matches 15 bases. Trimming at V came to 0 bases and at J to 7 bases, leaving 16 bases not matched to a gene. The CDR3 is made up of 21 amino acids. Germline V gene data show CDR1 as LNHNV and CDR2 as YYDKDF (reference sequence). The CDR3 nucleotides read TGTGCCACCAGCAGAGATACAGGGACTAGCGGGGGGCTCCGGCGTGGGAATGAGCAGTTCTTC. Translated, it gives CATSRDTGTSGGLRRGNEQFF. The full variable domain, rest sourced from reference TRBV15 and TRBJ2-1, is DAMVIQNPRYQVTQFGKPVTLSCSQTLNHNVMYWYQQKSSQAPKLLFHYYDKDFNNEADTPDNFQSRRPNTSFCFLDIRSPGLGDTAMYLCATSRDTGTSGGLRRGNEQFFGPGTRLTVL.

This sequence joins TRBV6-5 and TRBJ1-4; possible D gene TRBD1, 5 bases. The germline V gene has CDR1 MNHEY and CDR2 SVGAGI. The CDR3 spans 14 residues. Trimming cost V 7 bases and J 9 bases, with 18 bases left between them. In DNA, the CDR3 is TGTGCCAGCAAGTCCCTTGGGGCAGGGCAAAAACTGTTTTTT. Its translation: CASKSLGAGQKLFF.

This clone showed up just once. The gene calls are TRBV5-4 and TRBJ2-7, with D unresolved. From germline, CDR1 is SGHNT and CDR2 YYREEE (reference sequence). CDR3 length equals 14 residues. Trimming removed 4 bases at V and 2 bases at J, with 13 bases between. The CDR3 region is CASSPEIAAYEQYF. CDR3 DNA: TGTGCCAGCAGCCCGGAGATAGCTGCCTACGAGCAGTACTTC.

This clone was recorded a few times. The chain couples TRBV5-6 to TRBJ2-6; 8 nucleotides line up with TRBD1. CDR1 and CDR2 (germline): SGHDT, YYEEEE. The CDR3 spans 19 residues. Losses at the gene ends were 4 bases for V and 2 bases for J; bases not matched to a gene: 14. Here the CDR3 DNA reads TGTGCCAGCAGCCCAATGACCCGGACAGGGAAGGCTGGGGCCAACGTCCTGACTTTC. It codes for CASSPMTRTGKAGANVLTF. The full variable domain, with the rest looked up from reference TRBV5-6 and TRBJ2-6, is DAGVTQSPTHLIKTRGQQVTLRCSPKSGHDTVSWYQQALGQGPQFIFQYYEEEERQRGNFPDRFSGHQFPNYSSELNVNALLLGDSALYLCASSPMTRTGKAGANVLTFGAGSRLTVL.

This chain connects TRBV7-2 to TRBJ2-7; 7 nucleotides match TRBD1. Germline V gives CDR1 SGHTA, CDR2 FQGNSA. The trim removed 7 bases at V and 0 bases at J, leaving 3 bases unmatched. The CDR3 spans 13 residues. The CDR3 DNA follows: TGTGCCAGCAACGCAGGGGGCTCCTACGAGCAGTACTTC. Translation gives CASNAGGSYEQYF.

The V call is TRBV6-5, the J call TRBJ1-1, with TRBD1 matching 7 bases. This CDR3 spans 13 amino acids. The junction had 3 bases not matched to a gene; V was cut back by 1 base and J by 7 bases. CDR1 is MNHEY and CDR2 is SVGAGI in the germline V gene. For the CDR3, the DNA is TGTGCCAGCAGTTACTTACAGGGGCATGAAGCTTTCTTT. Its translation: CASSYLQGHEAFF.

This rearrangement joins TRBV4-1 to TRBJ2-7; D may be TRBD1 (5 bases). The CDR3 has 15 residues. Trimming left V 0 bases short and J 5 bases short, with 14 bases between. CDR1 and CDR2 from the germline V gene are MGHRA and YSYEKL. The CDR3 region is CASSQDTAGRNEQYF. Written as DNA, the CDR3 is TGCGCCAGCAGCCAAGATACGGCAGGGCGGAACGAGCAGTACTTC.

V gene TRBV15 combines with J gene TRBJ1-5; D is ambiguous. This CDR3 comprises 15 residues. Trimming cost V 1 base and J 1 base, with 8 bases left between them. The germline V gene has CDR1 LNHNV and CDR2 YYDKDF (reference sequence). Here the CDR3 DNA reads TGTGCCACCAGCAGAGCGCCCGGGAGCAATCAGCCCCAGCATTTT. Its translation is CATSRAPGSNQPQHF.

This chain uses TRBV7-9 with TRBJ2-3, with 9 bases identical to TRBD1. After removal of 4 bases from V and 4 bases from J, the junction contained 9 bases not matched to a gene. The CDR3 sequence is 16 residues long. CDR1 is SEHNR, CDR2 FQNEAQ, per germline (reference sequence). CDR3 region: CASSSPRDRAPDTQYF. Here the CDR3 DNA reads TGTGCCAGCAGCTCGCCCAGGGACAGGGCCCCAGATACGCAGTATTTT.

The V call is TRBV25-1, the J call TRBJ2-6; D unclear. Trimming cost V 3 bases and J 1 base, with 10 bases left between them. This CDR3 is built from 16 residues. CDR1 and CDR2 (germline): MGHDK, SYGVNS. CDR3: CASSDPRLSGANVLTF. In nucleotides, the CDR3 is TGTGCCAGCAGTGACCCGAGGCTATCTGGGGCCAACGTCCTGACTTTC.